These 5 T cell receptor beta chains were all obtained from the same sample, sequenced in a study of T cells after yellow fever vaccination (dated by TCRdb to about 2019). The method was 5' RACE. Sequencing was performed on an Illumina NovaSeq 6000. The public reads were run again by TCRdb, first through fastp at Q25 and then through MiXCR, and only productive beta chains were kept. Identical CDR3 proteins give one entry, which carries the most common genes and DNA. The sample yields 250,000 to 400,000 distinct CDR3 sequences; over 3.5% were counted once. The ten top clones hold just under 25% of the sample. In the paper's terms, the treatment or condition label means: live attenuated yellow fever vaccine strain. The sample in question was PBMCs, obtained 5 days after the yellow fever booster vaccination. Receptors were obtained from a man aged 18-30 years who received the YFV17D yellow fever vaccine.

This clonotype was seen many times. The CDR3: CASSVRLGGGNQPQHF. For the CDR3, the DNA is TGCGCCAGCAGCGTCCGACTCGGGGGAGGGAATCAGCCCCAGCATTTT. This chain uses TRBV4-1 with TRBJ1-5, with D perhaps matching TRBD1 (5 bases). The germline V gene has CDR1 MGHRA and CDR2 YSYEKL. Between the trimmed V and J ends, which lost 5 bases and 4 bases, there was a span of 18 bases. This CDR3 contains 16 residues.

CDR3 residues: CASSFGQHYEQYF. In DNA form, the CDR3 reads TGCGCCAGCAGCTTCGGGCAGCACTACGAGCAGTACTTC. The V gene is TRBV5-1, the J gene TRBJ2-7; D is undetermined. Germline V lookup: CDR1 SGHRS, CDR2 YFSETQ. The CDR3 runs to 13 residues. Trimming took 2 bases from V and 3 from J, leaving 9 bases between them.

V gene TRBV20-1 combines with J gene TRBJ2-6; maybe TRBD1 (6 bases). Germline V gene data show CDR1 as DFQATT and CDR2 as SNEGSKA (reference sequence). Trimming removed 6 bases at V and 0 bases at J, with 18 bases between. There are 17 residues in the CDR3. DNA for the CDR3: TGCAGTGCGGGACCCACAGGGCGCTCCTCTGGGGCCAACGTCCTGACTTTC. Translation: CSAGPTGRSSGANVLTF.

The chain has TRBV7-9 and TRBJ2-5; no clear D. This CDR3 comprises 13 residues. Germline lookup yields CDR1 SEHNR and CDR2 FQNEAQ (reference sequence). V was trimmed by 3 bases and J by 1 base, leaving 6 bases between them. The CDR3 loop is CASSLVFQETQYF. Here the CDR3 DNA reads TGTGCCAGCAGCTTGGTGTTCCAAGAGACCCAGTACTTC.

This clonotype has a handful of counts. This sequence joins TRBV14 and TRBJ2-7, with TRBD1 matching 7 bases. Germline V lookup: CDR1 SGHDN, CDR2 FVKESK. The CDR3 runs to 17 residues. J gave up 0 bases and V 0 bases, and 8 bases lay outside the gene matches. The CDR3 region is CASSQEWDSTTSYEQYV. For the CDR3, the DNA is TGTGCCAGCAGCCAAGAATGGGACAGCACCACCTCCTACGAGCAGTACGTC.